The 7 T cell receptor beta chains in this list originate from one sample, sequenced in a study of blood T cells in healthy people across ages. Sample-barcoded 5' priming and a J-beta primer mix drove a second PCR of about 6 to 12 cycles. TCRdb fed the 5' RACE reads into MiXCR, producing one record per CDR3 protein. The data show 750,000 or so distinct CDR3 sequences, with around a quarter seen just once and more than 8.5% held by the top ten. The data were also submitted as part of a second study, on T cells of mothers and their children.

Sequences were obtained from blood. The receptor set was obtained from a boy younger than 18 in good health.

The sample holds a few counts of this clonotype. The chain has TRBV20-1 and TRBJ2-5, with 7 bases that match TRBD2. The J call may not be correct, given that the DNA end is closer to TRBJ2-1. This CDR3 has 14 residues. Germline V gene data show CDR1 as DFQATT and CDR2 as SNEGSKA (reference sequence). CDR3 residues: CSANQAGEANEQFF. The CDR3 DNA follows: TGCAGTGCTAATCAGGCGGGAGAGGCCAATGAGCAGTTCTTC.

V is TRBV7-8 and J is TRBJ2-3; no firm D call. This CDR3 has 15 residues. CDR1 is SGHVS and CDR2 is FQNEAQ in the germline V gene. The V end lost 1 base, the J end lost 2 bases, and 10 bases lay between the germline ends. In DNA, the CDR3 is TGTGCCAGCAGCTTAGTATCCCCAGACACAGATACGCAGTATTTT. It encodes CASSLVSPDTDTQYF.

This clonotype was seen a few times. The rearrangement links TRBV7-9 to TRBJ2-5, with D tentatively TRBD2 (6 bases). The CDR3 has 15 residues. Trimming took off 1 base at V and 2 bases at J, with 11 bases between the two ends. Germline V gene sequence: CDR1 SEHNR, CDR2 FQNEAQ (reference sequence). The chain's CDR3 is CASSLVLAAQETQYF. The CDR3, as DNA: TGTGCCAGCAGCTTAGTACTAGCAGCTCAAGAGACCCAGTACTTC.

There are a few counts of this clonotype. The V and J genes are TRBV5-8 and TRBJ1-4; possibly TRBD1 for D (6 bases). The CDR3 has 16 residues. The germline V and J ends were trimmed by 4 bases and 6 bases, with 19 bases remaining between them. Germline V CDR1 and CDR2: SGHTS, YDEGEE. The CDR3 sequence is CASSGITGRGDEKLFF. In DNA form, the CDR3 reads TGTGCCAGCAGCGGAATTACAGGGCGAGGAGATGAAAAACTGTTTTTT.

J is TRBJ1-5 and V is TRBV12-3 or TRBV12-4; D might be TRBD1 (5 bases). The ends were cut back, 5 bases at V and 5 bases at J, with 13 bases in the middle. The CDR3 has 14 residues. In nucleotides, the CDR3 is TGTGCCAGCAGTCCTGCCAGGGTCGATCAGCCCCAGCATTTT. This gives the protein CASSPARVDQPQHF.

The gene calls are TRBV28 and TRBJ2-5; D is undetermined. Near its end, the DNA agrees better with TRBJ2-1, so the J call may be wrong. CDR1 is MDHEN and CDR2 is SYDVKM in the germline V gene. The CDR3 loop spans 11 amino acids. Written as DNA, the CDR3 is TGTGCCAGCATTACGAGGAATGAGCAGTTCTTC. This translates into CASITRNEQFF.

The chain couples TRBV20-1 to TRBJ2-7, with 8 positions matching TRBD2. The germline V gene encodes CDR1 DFQATT and CDR2 SNEGSKA (reference sequence). Losses at the gene ends were 5 bases for V and 4 bases for J; bases not matched to a gene: 4. The CDR3 contains 12 residues. CDR3 DNA: TGCAGTGCTTTAGCGGGAATGTACGAGCAGTACTTC. Amino acids: CSALAGMYEQYF.